The next 23 T cell receptor beta chains were all read from a single sample in a study of T cells after yellow fever vaccination. One entry per CDR3 protein, called by TCRdb with MiXCR from the 5' RACE reads. The table records 150,000 to 200,000 distinct CDR3 sequences, roughly 8.8% of them present only once. Material: CD8+ T cells sorted from PBMCs, obtained 45 days after the yellow fever booster vaccination. The source is a man aged 18 to 30 who received the YFV17D yellow fever vaccine.

This clonotype was observed a handful of times. The V and J genes are TRBV7-2 and TRBJ2-7, with TRBD2 as a possible D gene (5 bases). Germline CDR1 SGHTA, CDR2 FQGNSA. This CDR3 is 11 amino acids long. This chain's CDR3 is CASAYSYEQYF. The CDR3 nucleotides are TGTGCTAGCGCCTACTCCTACGAGCAGTACTTC.

This clonotype has more than one count but fewer than ten. The chain employs TRBV6-2 or TRBV6-3 and TRBJ1-1; TRBD1 agrees at 7 bases. There are 15 residues in the CDR3. CDR1 and CDR2 from the germline V gene are MNHEY and SVGEGT. J was trimmed by 0 bases and V by 2 bases; bases with no gene match: 3. The CDR3 DNA reads TGTGCCAGCAGTTACACCGGGACAGTGAACACTGAAGCTTTCTTT. This sequence encodes CASSYTGTVNTEAFF.

This clonotype was observed at least ten times. CDR3 sequence (DNA): TGTGCCAGCAGCTTACTCGGGCTCGATGAGCAGTTCTTC. This gives the protein CASSLLGLDEQFF. The chain joins TRBV7-6 to TRBJ2-1; D not resolved. The CDR3 length is 13 residues. The germline V gene has CDR1 SGHVS and CDR2 FNYEAQ. Trimming cost V 2 bases and J 8 bases, with 10 bases left between them.

This chain joins TRBV7-9 and TRBJ2-2, with 9 bases that match TRBD2. Per germline, CDR1 SEHNR and CDR2 FQNEAQ (reference sequence). V shed 4 bases, J shed 8 bases, and the junction held 8 bases outside the gene matches. CDR3 length equals 15 residues. The CDR3 loop is CASSSWTSVMGELFF. The DNA of the CDR3 is TGTGCCAGCAGCTCGTGGACTAGCGTAATGGGGGAGCTGTTTTTT.

The gene calls are TRBV12-3 or TRBV12-4 and TRBJ1-2, with D possibly TRBD1 on 5 matching bases. The CDR3 spans 14 residues. The V and J ends lost 6 bases and 5 bases respectively, with 16 bases between them. This CDR3 is CASSPGHSGYGYTF. The CDR3 DNA reads as TGTGCCAGCAGCCCCGGACATTCTGGGTATGGCTACACCTTC.

This clonotype was seen a few times. The V and J genes are TRBV4-1 and TRBJ1-1, with D possibly being TRBD1 (5 bases). The CDR3 has 15 amino acids. Germline V gene data show CDR1 as MGHRA and CDR2 as YSYEKL. Trimming cost V 4 bases and J 5 bases, with 17 bases left between them. CDR3 loop: CASSLSGGMRTEAFF. The CDR3 region has the DNA TGCGCCAGCAGCCTCTCGGGGGGGATGAGGACTGAAGCTTTCTTT.

This clonotype was observed a handful of times. V and J are TRBV27 and TRBJ2-3; D is undetermined. The germline V and J ends were trimmed by 5 bases and 4 bases, with 16 bases remaining between them. The CDR3 length is 15 residues. The germline CDR1 and CDR2 sequences are MNHEY and SMNVEV (reference sequence). The CDR3 coding sequence is TGTGCCAGCAGTCCCCTTGAGGTTGGACCAGATACGCAGTATTTT. It yields the protein CASSPLEVGPDTQYF.

A few counts support this clonotype. The V call is TRBV30, the J call TRBJ2-1, with D possibly TRBD2 on 6 matching bases. The CDR3 extends over 15 amino acids. The V gene's germline CDR1 is GTSNPN and CDR2 SVGIG (reference sequence). The ends were cut back, 7 bases at V and 1 base at J, with 17 bases in the middle. CDR3 protein: CASTSPIASYNEQFF. In DNA, the CDR3 is TGTGCCTCAACTAGCCCGATTGCTTCCTACAATGAGCAGTTCTTC.

This clonotype was counted a few times. V usage is TRBV29-1 and J usage is TRBJ2-2; 9 positions match TRBD1. J gave up 4 bases and V 7 bases, and 7 bases lay outside the gene matches. The V gene's germline CDR1 is SQVTM and CDR2 ANQGSEA. The CDR3 spans 14 residues. The CDR3 DNA reads as TGCAGCGCGGAACAGGGGGCGAGCACCGGGGAGCTGTTTTTT. Amino acid sequence: CSAEQGASTGELFF.

This clonotype turned up a few times. This sequence joins TRBV19 and TRBJ1-5, with a possible D match to TRBD1 (6 bases). The CDR3 length is 15 residues. CDR1 LNHDA and CDR2 SQIVND come from the germline V gene (reference sequence). V was trimmed by 7 bases and J by 6 bases, leaving 19 bases between them. The DNA for the CDR3 is TGTGCCAGTACCGTCGGACAGCCCATGAGTCAGCCCCAGCATTTT. Translating it yields CASTVGQPMSQPQHF. The variable domain in full, completed from reference TRBV19 and TRBJ1-5, reads DGGITQSPKYLFRKEGQNVTLSCEQNLNHDAMYWYRQDPGQGLRLIYYSQIVNDFQKGDIAEGYSVSREKKESFPLTVTSAQKNPTAFYLCASTVGQPMSQPQHFGDGTRLSIL.

The genes are TRBV25-1 and TRBJ2-6; TRBD2 matches at 7 bases. The CDR3 is 16 residues long. The germline CDR1 and CDR2 sequences are MGHDK and SYGVNS. V lost 1 base, J lost 1 base, and 1 base stayed unmatched. The CDR3, as DNA: TGTGCCAGCAGTGAATTGCGGGGGTCTGGGGCCAACGTCCTGACTTTC. Amino acid sequence: CASSELRGSGANVLTF.

This chain joins TRBV7-6 and TRBJ1-1; no firm D call. Trimming left V 3 bases short and J 6 bases short, with 14 bases between. Per the germline V gene, CDR1 is SGHVS and CDR2 is FNYEAQ. This CDR3 is 14 amino acids long. The CDR3 protein is CASSLRTGTAEAFF. In DNA, the CDR3 is TGTGCCAGCAGCTTGAGGACGGGAACGGCTGAAGCTTTCTTT.

J is TRBJ1-1 and V is TRBV19; D is unresolved. Germline V gives CDR1 LNHDA, CDR2 SQIVND (reference sequence). Trimming cost V 1 base and J 6 bases, with 6 bases left between them. There are 12 residues in the CDR3. This CDR3 is CASSIGPAEAFF. The CDR3 coding sequence is TGTGCCAGTAGTATAGGTCCCGCTGAAGCTTTCTTT.

The sample holds a few counts of this clonotype. V and J are TRBV11-1 and TRBJ2-7; a possible D gene is TRBD2 (5 bases). Trimming left V 3 bases short and J 0 bases short, with 18 bases between. Germline values: CDR1 SGHAT, CDR2 FQDESV (reference sequence). The CDR3 sequence is 17 residues long. CDR3 DNA sequence: TGTGCCAGCAGCTTGGTTCTGCCGGGGAGAACCTCCTACGAGCAGTACTTC. Residues: CASSLVLPGRTSYEQYF. The entire variable domain, with the rest obtained from reference TRBV11-1 and TRBJ2-7, is as follows: EAEVAQSPRYKITEKSQAVAFWCDPISGHATLYWYRQILGQGPELLVQFQDESVVDDSQLPKDRFSAERLKGVDSTLKIQPAELGDSAMYLCASSLVLPGRTSYEQYFGPGTRLTVT.

DNA of the CDR3: TGTGCCAGTAGTGCACAGGTTATCTCCTACGAGCAGTACTTC. It codes for CASSAQVISYEQYF. V is TRBV19 and J is TRBJ2-7; D perhaps matches TRBD1 (5 bases). The CDR3 consists of 14 residues. V was trimmed by 5 bases and J by 0 bases, leaving 11 bases between them. Germline V gives CDR1 LNHDA, CDR2 SQIVND (reference sequence). Supplemented by reference TRBV19 and TRBJ2-7, the full variable domain reads DGGITQSPKYLFRKEGQNVTLSCEQNLNHDAMYWYRQDPGQGLRLIYYSQIVNDFQKGDIAEGYSVSREKKESFPLTVTSAQKNPTAFYLCASSAQVISYEQYFGPGTRLTVT.

This clonotype came up many times. The gene calls are TRBV5-1 and TRBJ1-3; D call uncertain. From germline, CDR1 is SGHRS and CDR2 YFSETQ. Deletions cut 0 bases from V and 0 bases from J, with 10 bases between. This CDR3 spans 16 amino acids. The chain's CDR3 is CASSLEIGHSGNTIYF. CDR3 nucleotide sequence: TGCGCCAGCAGCTTGGAAATCGGCCACTCTGGAAACACCATATATTTT. The full variable domain, in which reference TRBV5-1 and TRBJ1-3 provide the parts outside the CDR3, is KAGVTQTPRYLIKTRGQQVTLSCSPISGHRSVSWYQQTPGQGLQFLFEYFSETQRNKGNFPGRFSGRQFSNSRSEMNVSTLELGDSALYLCASSLEIGHSGNTIYFGEGSWLTVV.

The CDR3 region has the DNA TGTGCCAGCAGCGCCCTCCGGACAGGGGAGAACTATGGCTACACCTTC. Amino acids: CASSALRTGENYGYTF. This rearrangement joins TRBV9 to TRBJ1-2; 9 bases are shared with TRBD1. The CDR3 contains 16 residues. Trimming cost V 3 bases and J 2 bases; bases outside gene matches: 8. Germline CDR1 SGDLS, CDR2 YYNGEE.

The table lists this clonotype with a few counts. The rearrangement links TRBV11-1 to TRBJ2-7, with no clear D. The V gene's germline CDR1 is SGHAT and CDR2 FQDESV (reference sequence). The CDR3 totals 14 residues. Trimming pared 1 base from V and 5 bases from J, leaving 12 bases between. This chain's CDR3 is CASSLEGSEDEQYF. For the CDR3, the DNA is TGTGCCAGCAGCTTAGAAGGTTCAGAAGACGAGCAGTACTTC.

This clonotype has a handful of counts. The gene calls are TRBV18 and TRBJ2-1; 8 bases fit TRBD2. CDR1 and CDR2 from the germline V gene are KGHSH and LQKENI. This CDR3 is 19 amino acids long. V shed 4 bases, J shed 0 bases, and the junction held 14 bases outside the gene matches. The CDR3 sequence: CASSRPGLEGGSSYNEQFF. The CDR3, as DNA: TGTGCCAGCTCACGGCCGGGACTAGAAGGGGGGAGCTCCTACAATGAGCAGTTCTTC.

Only a few counts were recorded for this clonotype. The V call is TRBV12-3 or TRBV12-4, the J call TRBJ1-1; D not resolved. Trimming shortened V by 1 base and J by 7 bases, and 10 bases separated the two germline ends. The CDR3 is 13 residues long. The CDR3 DNA reads as TGTGCCAGCAGTTTAGGGTTCCCTCTTGAAGCTTTCTTT. It encodes CASSLGFPLEAFF.

This clonotype came up a few times. The V gene is TRBV24-1, the J gene TRBJ1-1, with D tentatively TRBD1 (5 bases). The germline CDR1 and CDR2 sequences are KGHDR and SFDVKD. The CDR3 extends over 12 amino acids. With 1 base removed from V and 10 bases from J, the gap between germline ends came to 9 bases. This CDR3 is CATSDFGGRAFF. CDR3 in DNA: TGTGCCACCAGTGATTTCGGGGGGAGAGCTTTCTTT.

This clonotype was recorded a few times. The chain has TRBV12-3 or TRBV12-4 and TRBJ2-1; no reliable D call. Between the trimmed V and J ends, which lost 10 bases and 12 bases, there was a span of 10 bases. The CDR3 runs to 9 residues. CDR3 region: CAINQGQFF. CDR3 nucleotide sequence: TGTGCCATCAACCAAGGGCAGTTCTTC.

The sample holds many counts of this clonotype. The chain has TRBV6-2 or TRBV6-3 and TRBJ2-1; the D is unclear. The CDR3 is made up of 12 amino acids. Germline lookup yields CDR1 MNHEY and CDR2 SVGEGT. Trimming removed 1 base at V and 3 bases at J, with 1 base between. CDR3 nucleotides: TGTGCCAGCAGTTACTACTACAATGAGCAGTTCTTC. It translates to CASSYYYNEQFF.